The clone carrying this T cell receptor (beta chain) occurred a few times. The antigen is not known. The sample comes from a study of identical twins. A universal primer site was added by template switching, and unique molecular identifiers were carried by the cDNA. TCRdb redid the calling of the 5' RACE reads with MiXCR, one entry per CDR3 protein. This repertoire shows 1,800,000 or so distinct CDR3 sequences, less than 35% found once; its top ten account for approximately 0.29%. General study findings and limits: Beta out-of-frame sequences displayed a weaker excess of sharing between twins. Analyses of zero insertions could, in part, be confounded by invariant MAIT and iNKT cells.

The CDR3 sequence is 14 residues long. V was clipped by 1 base and J by 1 base, with 7 bases between them. Germline lookup yields CDR1 MNHNS and CDR2 SASEGT. The TCR originated in a newborn girl in good health. The specimen sequenced was cord blood. This chain uses TRBV6-1 with TRBJ1-1; no firm D call. CDR3 loop: CASSEEGGNTEAFF. The CDR3 nucleotides are TGTGCCAGCAGTGAAGAGGGAGGGAACACTGAAGCTTTCTTT.